What follows are 7 T cell receptor beta chains derived from one specimen sequenced in a study of technical replicates of blood from several donors. The repertoire was sequenced with immunoSEQ multiplex PCR; TCRdb's copy has only in-frame clones and lacks some. In the table there are about 76,000 clones, 80% to 90% of which are singletons. The material sequenced was PBMCs. The receptor set was obtained from a human donor in good health. Some clones in this sample may be carry-over from other donors' samples.

The CDR3 here is CASSPLGPGEQFF. CDR3 DNA sequence: TGTGCCAGCAGCCCACTCGGTCCGGGGGAGCAGTTCTTC. This sequence joins TRBV5-4 and TRBJ2-1; D might be TRBD2 (5 bases). V lost 4 bases and J 10 bases, leaving 15 bases between the germline ends. The CDR3 sequence is 13 residues long. Germline V CDR1 and CDR2: SGHNT, YYREEE (reference sequence).

The rearrangement uses TRBV7-3 and TRBJ2-3; TRBD2 might be the D (6 bases). The CDR3 runs to 14 residues. V was clipped by 4 bases and J by 0 bases, with 8 bases between them. Looked up from germline, CDR1 is SGHTA and CDR2 is FQGTGA. The CDR3 here is CASSSGTSTDTQYF. DNA for the CDR3: TGTGCCAGCAGCTCCGGGACTAGCACAGATACGCAGTATTTT.

CDR3 sequence reads: CAISPGGAGGQYEQYF. CDR3 coding DNA: TGTGCCATCAGCCCCGGAGGGGCGGGAGGGCAATACGAGCAGTACTTC. This chain connects TRBV10-3 to TRBJ2-7; 9 bases are shared with TRBD2. V dropped 6 bases and J dropped 4; count of bases not matched to a gene: 13. CDR3 size: 16 residues. The V gene's germline CDR1 is ENHRY and CDR2 SYGVKD.

The CDR3 here is CASSLDPSPLRGEVHF. The CDR3, as DNA: TGTGCCAGCAGTTTAGACCCCTCTCCACTCAGGGGGGAAGTCCACTTT. This chain connects TRBV27 to TRBJ1-6, with 7 bases lining up with TRBD1. This CDR3 spans 16 amino acids. J gave up 17 bases and V 2 bases, and 18 bases lay outside the gene matches. Germline V gene sequence: CDR1 MNHEY, CDR2 SMNVEV (reference sequence).

The chain links TRBV14 to TRBJ2-1, with 8 bases matching TRBD1. Germline trimming cut 6 bases from V and 5 bases from J; bases unmatched to any gene: 9. Germline V gene sequence: CDR1 SGHDN, CDR2 FVKESK. CDR3 length: 15 residues. The CDR3 is CASSPRDRRHNEQFF. The CDR3 DNA sequence: TGTGCCAGCAGTCCCAGGGACAGGCGACACAATGAGCAGTTCTTC.

In its sample, this clone was seen once. The chain carries TRBV27 and TRBJ2-7; TRBD2 agrees at 8 bases. The trim removed 2 bases at V and 6 bases at J, leaving 6 bases unmatched. The CDR3 spans 14 residues. Germline V gives CDR1 MNHEY, CDR2 SMNVEV (reference sequence). The CDR3 here is CASSLKAGVSEQYF. Here the CDR3 DNA reads TGTGCCAGCAGTTTAAAAGCGGGAGTCTCCGAGCAGTACTTC.

The DNA of the CDR3 is TGTGCCAGCAGCCCCCCAGCGGGATACACCGGGGAGCTGTTTTTT. Encoded protein: CASSPPAGYTGELFF. This chain links TRBV9 with TRBJ2-2, with 7 bases matching TRBD2. The CDR3 runs to 15 residues. CDR1 is SGDLS and CDR2 is YYNGEE in the germline V gene. With V trimmed by 4 bases and J by 3 bases, 6 bases remained unmatched.